Listed below are T cell receptor beta chains from one sample, sequenced in a study of T cell responses to AZD1222 COVID-19 vaccine. Produced via immunoSEQ multiplex PCR; TCRdb's table is partial and in-frame only. The sample lists 130,000 to 150,000 clones; 80% to 90% were seen once. Sequencing used peripheral blood, obtained on day 0 of AZD1222 vaccination. These receptors all come from an adult in good health. Both conserved end residues are part of each CDR3. The D gene is left open where the match is weak. Clone size is shown for a subset of rows, as once, few, many or a class of expanded clone.

abundance,d_gene,v_gene,j_gene,CDR3nt,CDR3aa
NA,NA,TRBV13,TRBJ1-1,TGTGCCAGCAGCACGCGACGGACGGCCGACACTGAAGCTTTCTTT,CASSTRRTADTEAFF
NA,TRBD1,TRBV28,TRBJ1-2,TGTGCCAGCAGTTTATTCGCAGGGGGCGACTATGGCTACACCTTC,CASSLFAGGDYGYTF
NA,NA,TRBV7-2,TRBJ1-2,TGTGCCAGCAGCTTTTTTACCGCAGGTTATGGCTACACCTTC,CASSFFTAGYGYTF
NA,NA,TRBV10-3,TRBJ2-5,TGTGCCAACTTCGGGAGATTGGGTGGCCAAGAGACCCAGTACTTC,CANFGRLGGQETQYF
NA,NA,TRBV5-1,TRBJ2-7,TGCGCCAGCAGCGGGGGGGACAGGAGTAGAACCTACGAGCAGTACTTC,CASSGGDRSRTYEQYF
NA,NA,TRBV28,TRBJ2-4,TGTGCCAGCAGCTTGATAGCCAAAAACATTCAGTACTTC,CASSLIAKNIQYF
NA,NA,TRBV5-1,TRBJ1-1,TGCGCCAGCAGTCCGGACGGAATAAACACTGAAGCTTTCTTT,CASSPDGINTEAFF
NA,TRBD2,TRBV18,TRBJ2-5,TGTGCCAGCTCACCGAGGACTAGCGGTAAAGAGACCCAGTACTTC,CASSPRTSGKETQYF
few,TRBD1,TRBV5-1,TRBJ2-5,TGCGCCAGCAGACACGGGACAGCGTACCAAGAGACCCAGTACTTC,CASRHGTAYQETQYF
once,NA,TRBV5-4,TRBJ2-7,TGTGCCAGCAGTCAACCGGGGCGACACACTACGGAGCAGTACTTC,CASSQPGRHTTEQYF
NA,TRBD1,TRBV4-3,TRBJ1-2,TGCGCCAGCAGCCAAGGTGGGACAGGGGACGCCTATGGCTACACCTTC,CASSQGGTGDAYGYTF
NA,TRBD2,TRBV28,TRBJ2-1,TGTGCCAGTGGGGGGACTAGCGGGACAAGCTCCTACAATGAGCAGTTCTTC,CASGGTSGTSSYNEQFF
NA,TRBD2,TRBV14,TRBJ2-3,TGTGCCAGCCGGACTAGCGGGAGCACAGATACGCAGTATTTT,CASRTSGSTDTQYF
once,NA,TRBV5-1,TRBJ1-1,TGCGCCAGCAGCTTTGGGGCTGGGCAGCCTAACACTGAAGCTTTCTTT,CASSFGAGQPNTEAFF
once,TRBD1,TRBV6-5,TRBJ1-4,TGTGCCAGCAGGAAGGGACAGAATAATGAAAAACTGTTTTTT,CASRKGQNNEKLFF
NA,NA,TRBV7-6,TRBJ2-7,TGTGCCAGCAGCCCTCGGGACGGGCCCTACGAGCAGTACTTC,CASSPRDGPYEQYF
NA,NA,TRBV7-2,TRBJ2-1,TGTGCCAGCAGCTTTGGGGCCGAGCAGTTCTTC,CASSFGAEQFF
NA,NA,TRBV4-2,TRBJ1-5,TGTGCCAGCAGCCCCTATGGGGATCAGCCCCAGCATTTT,CASSPYGDQPQHF
NA,TRBD2,TRBV6-4,TRBJ2-5,TGTGCCAGCAGCCCCCGGGGAGGGGCTTCGGAGACCCAGTACTTC,CASSPRGGASETQYF
NA,TRBD1,TRBV3-1/TRBV3-2,TRBJ1-1,TGTGCCAGCAGCCCTCGGACAGGGGGGTTAAACACTGAAGCTTTCTTT,CASSPRTGGLNTEAFF
once,NA,TRBV28,TRBJ1-5,TGTGCCAGCGCCCCTTTAGCAGGCCCTCAGCCCCAGCATTTT,CASAPLAGPQPQHF
once,NA,TRBV4-1,TRBJ2-3,TGCGCCAGCAGCCAAGAACGGAGACTCCTGCGGGATACGCAGTATTTT,CASSQERRLLRDTQYF